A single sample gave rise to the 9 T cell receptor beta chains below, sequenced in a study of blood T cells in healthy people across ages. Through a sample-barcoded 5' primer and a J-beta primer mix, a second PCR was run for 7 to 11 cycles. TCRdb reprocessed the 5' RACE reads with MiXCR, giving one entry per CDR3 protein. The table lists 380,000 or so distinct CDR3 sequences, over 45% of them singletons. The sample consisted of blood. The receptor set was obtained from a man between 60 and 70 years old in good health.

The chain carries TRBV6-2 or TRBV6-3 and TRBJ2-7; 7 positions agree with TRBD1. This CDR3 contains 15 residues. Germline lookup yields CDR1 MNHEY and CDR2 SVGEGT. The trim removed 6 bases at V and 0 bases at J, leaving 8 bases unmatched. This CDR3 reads CASSYTGASSYEQYF. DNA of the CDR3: TGTGCCAGCAGCTACACAGGGGCAAGCTCCTACGAGCAGTACTTC.

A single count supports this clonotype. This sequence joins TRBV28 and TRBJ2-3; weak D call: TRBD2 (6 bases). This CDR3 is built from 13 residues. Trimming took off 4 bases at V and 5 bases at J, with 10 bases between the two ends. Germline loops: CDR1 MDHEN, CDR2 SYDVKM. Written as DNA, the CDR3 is TGTGCCAGCAGTTCCGGGAGTAAAGATACGCAGTATTTT. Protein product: CASSSGSKDTQYF.

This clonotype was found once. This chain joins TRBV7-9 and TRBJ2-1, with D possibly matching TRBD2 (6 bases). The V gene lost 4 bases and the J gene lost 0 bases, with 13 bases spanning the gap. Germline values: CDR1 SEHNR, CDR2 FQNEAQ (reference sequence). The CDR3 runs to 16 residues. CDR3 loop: CASSSGDGPSYNEQFF. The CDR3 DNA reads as TGTGCCAGCAGCTCGGGGGACGGGCCCTCCTACAATGAGCAGTTCTTC.

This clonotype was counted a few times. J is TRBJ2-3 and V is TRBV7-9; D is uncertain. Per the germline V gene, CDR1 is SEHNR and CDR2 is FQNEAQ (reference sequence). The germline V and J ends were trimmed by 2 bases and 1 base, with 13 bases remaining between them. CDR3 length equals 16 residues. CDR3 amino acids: CASSLRMGRGTDTQYF. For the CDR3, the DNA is TGTGCCAGCAGCTTAAGGATGGGTCGGGGCACAGATACGCAGTATTTT.

Here the CDR3 DNA reads TGTGCCAGCAGCCGACAGGGTCCCCATGAGCAGTTCTTC. This codes for CASSRQGPHEQFF. The chain combines TRBV14 with TRBJ2-1; 7 bases are shared with TRBD1. Germline CDR1 and CDR2: SGHDN and FVKESK. V shed 4 bases, J shed 8 bases, and the junction held 5 bases outside the gene matches. The CDR3 is made up of 13 amino acids. Together with reference TRBV14 and TRBJ2-1, the CDR3 gives the full variable domain: EAGVTQFPSHSVIEKGQTVTLRCDPISGHDNLYWYRRVMGKEIKFLLHFVKESKQDESGMPNNRFLAERTGGTYSTLKVQPAELEDSGVYFCASSRQGPHEQFFGPGTRLTVL.

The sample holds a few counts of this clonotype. CDR3 amino acids: CAISGPQGTGANVLTF. The CDR3 DNA reads as TGTGCCATCAGTGGACCGCAGGGCACTGGGGCCAACGTCCTGACTTTC. V is TRBV10-3 and J is TRBJ2-6; a weak D match, TRBD1 (5 bases). The ends were cut back, 4 bases at V and 2 bases at J, with 12 bases in the middle. Germline CDR1 ENHRY, CDR2 SYGVKD. The CDR3 loop spans 16 amino acids.

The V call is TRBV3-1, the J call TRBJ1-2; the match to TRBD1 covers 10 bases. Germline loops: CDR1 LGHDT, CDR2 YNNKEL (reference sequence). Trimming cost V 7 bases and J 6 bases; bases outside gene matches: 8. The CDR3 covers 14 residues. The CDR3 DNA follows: TGTGCCAGCAACGCAGGGGGACAGGGGAATGGCTACACCTTC. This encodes CASNAGGQGNGYTF.

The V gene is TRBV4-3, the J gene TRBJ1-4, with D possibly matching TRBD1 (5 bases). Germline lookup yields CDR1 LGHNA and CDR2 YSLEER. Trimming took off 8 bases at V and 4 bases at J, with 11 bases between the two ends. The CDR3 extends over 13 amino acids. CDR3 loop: CASGRGGNEKLFF. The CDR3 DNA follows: TGCGCCAGCGGCCGGGGGGGTAATGAAAAACTGTTTTTT.

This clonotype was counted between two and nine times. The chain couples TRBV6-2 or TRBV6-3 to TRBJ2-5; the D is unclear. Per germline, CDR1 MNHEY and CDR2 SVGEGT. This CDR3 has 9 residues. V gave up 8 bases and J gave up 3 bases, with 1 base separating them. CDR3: CASEETQYF. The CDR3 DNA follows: TGTGCCAGCGAAGAGACCCAGTACTTC.